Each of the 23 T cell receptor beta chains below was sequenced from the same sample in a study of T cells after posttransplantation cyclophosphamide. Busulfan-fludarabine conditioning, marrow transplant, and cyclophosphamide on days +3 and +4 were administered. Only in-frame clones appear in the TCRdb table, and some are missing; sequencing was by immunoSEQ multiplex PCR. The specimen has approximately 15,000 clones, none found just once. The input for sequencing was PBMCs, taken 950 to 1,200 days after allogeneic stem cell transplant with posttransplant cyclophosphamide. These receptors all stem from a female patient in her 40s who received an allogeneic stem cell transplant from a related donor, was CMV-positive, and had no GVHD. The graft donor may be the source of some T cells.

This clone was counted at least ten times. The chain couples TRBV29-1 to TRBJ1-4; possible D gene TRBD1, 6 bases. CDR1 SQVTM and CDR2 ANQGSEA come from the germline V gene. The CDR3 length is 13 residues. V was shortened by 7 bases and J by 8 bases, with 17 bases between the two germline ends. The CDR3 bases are TGCAGCGCAATTGACAGGTTTGGGGAAAAACTGTTTTTT. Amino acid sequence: CSAIDRFGEKLFF.

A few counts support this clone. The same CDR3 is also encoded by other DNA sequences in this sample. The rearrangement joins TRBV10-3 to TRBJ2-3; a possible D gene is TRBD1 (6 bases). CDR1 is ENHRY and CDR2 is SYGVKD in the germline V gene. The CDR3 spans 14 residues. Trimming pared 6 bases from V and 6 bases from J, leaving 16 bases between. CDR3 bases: TGTGCCATCAGCTCAGGGGCCCCCACGGATACGCAGTATTTT. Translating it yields CAISSGAPTDTQYF.

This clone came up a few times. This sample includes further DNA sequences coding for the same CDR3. The CDR3 reads CASSVGLAGGGETQYF. The CDR3 DNA follows: TGTGCCAGCAGCGTAGGGCTAGCGGGGGGGGGAGAGACCCAGTACTTC. V is TRBV9 and J is TRBJ2-5; 12 nucleotides align to TRBD2. Germline V gene data show CDR1 as SGDLS and CDR2 as YYNGEE. Trimming removed 0 bases from V and 4 bases from J; junction bases left unmatched: 4. This CDR3 region has 16 residues.

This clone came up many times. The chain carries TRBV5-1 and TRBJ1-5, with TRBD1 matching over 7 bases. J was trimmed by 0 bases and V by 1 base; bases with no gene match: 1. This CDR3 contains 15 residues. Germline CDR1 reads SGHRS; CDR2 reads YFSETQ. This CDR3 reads CASSLTGDSNQPQHF. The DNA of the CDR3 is TGCGCCAGCAGCTTGACAGGGGATAGCAATCAGCCCCAGCATTTT.

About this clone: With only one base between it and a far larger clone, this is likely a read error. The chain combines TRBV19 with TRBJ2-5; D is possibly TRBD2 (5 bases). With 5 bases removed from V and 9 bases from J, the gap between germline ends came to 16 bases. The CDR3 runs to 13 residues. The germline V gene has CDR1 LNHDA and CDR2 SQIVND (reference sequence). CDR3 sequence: CASSAKRAGAQYF. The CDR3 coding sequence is TGTGCCAGTAGTGCTAAAAGGGCGGGTGCCCAGTACTTC.

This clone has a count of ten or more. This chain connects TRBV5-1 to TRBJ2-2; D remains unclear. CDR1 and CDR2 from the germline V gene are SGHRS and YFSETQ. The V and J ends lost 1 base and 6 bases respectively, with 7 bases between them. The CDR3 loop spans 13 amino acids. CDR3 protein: CASSLSVAGELFF. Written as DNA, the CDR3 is TGCGCCAGCAGCTTGTCGGTCGCCGGGGAGCTGTTTTTT.

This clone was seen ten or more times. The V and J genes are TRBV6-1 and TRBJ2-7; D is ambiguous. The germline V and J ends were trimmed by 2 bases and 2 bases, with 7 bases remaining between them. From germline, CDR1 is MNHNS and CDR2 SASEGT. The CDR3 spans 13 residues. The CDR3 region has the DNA TGTGCCAGCAGTGAATGGCAGGCCTACGAGCAGTACTTC. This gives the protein CASSEWQAYEQYF.

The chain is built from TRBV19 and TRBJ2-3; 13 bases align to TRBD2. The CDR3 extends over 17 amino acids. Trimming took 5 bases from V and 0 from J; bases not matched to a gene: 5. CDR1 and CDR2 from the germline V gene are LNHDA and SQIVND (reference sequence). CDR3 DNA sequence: TGTGCCAGTAGTTCCCGACTAGCGGGGGGTAGCACAGATACGCAGTATTTT. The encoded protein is CASSSRLAGGSTDTQYF.

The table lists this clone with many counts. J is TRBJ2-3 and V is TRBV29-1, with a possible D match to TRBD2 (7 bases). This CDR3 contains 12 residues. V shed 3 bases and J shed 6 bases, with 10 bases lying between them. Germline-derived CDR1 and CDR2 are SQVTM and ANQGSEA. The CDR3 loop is CSVEGGADTQYF. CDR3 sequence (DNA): TGCAGCGTTGAGGGGGGGGCGGATACGCAGTATTTT.

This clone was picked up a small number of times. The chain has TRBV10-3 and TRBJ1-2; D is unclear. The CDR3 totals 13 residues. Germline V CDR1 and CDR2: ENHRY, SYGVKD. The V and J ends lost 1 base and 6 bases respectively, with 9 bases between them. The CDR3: CAISEFDGDGYTF. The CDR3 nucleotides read TGTGCCATCAGTGAGTTTGACGGAGATGGCTACACCTTC.

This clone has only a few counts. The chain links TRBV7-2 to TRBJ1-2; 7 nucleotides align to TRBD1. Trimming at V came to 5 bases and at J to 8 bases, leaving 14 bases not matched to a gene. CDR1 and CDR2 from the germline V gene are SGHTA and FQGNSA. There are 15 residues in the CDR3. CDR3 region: CASSRNVIQGNGYTF. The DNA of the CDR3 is TGTGCCAGCAGCCGCAACGTTATACAGGGGAACGGCTACACCTTC. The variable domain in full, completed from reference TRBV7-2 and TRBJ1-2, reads GAGVSQSPSNKVTEKGKDVELRCDPISGHTALYWYRQSLGQGLEFLIYFQGNSAPDKSGLPSDRFSAERTGGSVSTLTIQRTQQEDSAVYLCASSRNVIQGNGYTFGSGTRLTVV.

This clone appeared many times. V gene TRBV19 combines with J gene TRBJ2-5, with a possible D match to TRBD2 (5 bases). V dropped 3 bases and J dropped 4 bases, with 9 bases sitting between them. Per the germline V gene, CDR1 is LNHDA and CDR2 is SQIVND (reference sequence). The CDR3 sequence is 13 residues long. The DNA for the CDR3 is TGTGCCAGTAGTATTACGGGGAGAGAGACCCAGTACTTC. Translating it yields CASSITGRETQYF. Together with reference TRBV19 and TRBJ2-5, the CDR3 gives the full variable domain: DGGITQSPKYLFRKEGQNVTLSCEQNLNHDAMYWYRQDPGQGLRLIYYSQIVNDFQKGDIAEGYSVSREKKESFPLTVTSAQKNPTAFYLCASSITGRETQYFGPGTRLLVL.

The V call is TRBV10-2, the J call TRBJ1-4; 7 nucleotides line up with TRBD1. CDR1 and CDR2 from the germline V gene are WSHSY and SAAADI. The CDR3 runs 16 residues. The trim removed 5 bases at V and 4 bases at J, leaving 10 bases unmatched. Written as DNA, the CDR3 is TGCGCCAGCAGTCGACAGGGATGGTTCGGTAATGAAAAACTGTTTTTT. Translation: CASSRQGWFGNEKLFF.

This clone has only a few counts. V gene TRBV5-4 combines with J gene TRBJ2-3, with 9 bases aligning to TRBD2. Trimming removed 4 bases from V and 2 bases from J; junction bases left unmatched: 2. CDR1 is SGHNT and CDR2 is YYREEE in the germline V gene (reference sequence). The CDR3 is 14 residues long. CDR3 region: CASSEGLATDTQYF. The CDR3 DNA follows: TGTGCCAGCAGCGAGGGACTAGCCACAGATACGCAGTATTTT.

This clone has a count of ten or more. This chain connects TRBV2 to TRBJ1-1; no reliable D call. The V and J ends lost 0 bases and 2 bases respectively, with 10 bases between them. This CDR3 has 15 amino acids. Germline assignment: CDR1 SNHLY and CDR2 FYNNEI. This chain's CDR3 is CASSEARGPNTEAFF. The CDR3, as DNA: TGTGCCAGCAGTGAAGCGCGCGGCCCCAACACTGAAGCTTTCTTT.

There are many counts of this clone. CDR3 in DNA: TGTGCCAGCACCAACGGGGGTATCGCTGAAGCTTTCTTT. This translates into CASTNGGIAEAFF. The chain employs TRBV6-6 and TRBJ1-1, with D perhaps matching TRBD1 (5 bases). CDR3 length: 13 residues. Germline CDR1 is MNHNY and CDR2 is SVGAGI (reference sequence). Trimming shortened V by 7 bases and J by 6 bases, and 15 bases separated the two germline ends.

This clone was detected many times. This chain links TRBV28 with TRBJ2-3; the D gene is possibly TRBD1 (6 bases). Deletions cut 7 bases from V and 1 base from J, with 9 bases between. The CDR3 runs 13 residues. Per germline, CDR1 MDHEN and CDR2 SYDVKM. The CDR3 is CASNRDGTDTQYF. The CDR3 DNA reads TGTGCCAGCAACAGGGATGGCACAGATACGCAGTATTTT.

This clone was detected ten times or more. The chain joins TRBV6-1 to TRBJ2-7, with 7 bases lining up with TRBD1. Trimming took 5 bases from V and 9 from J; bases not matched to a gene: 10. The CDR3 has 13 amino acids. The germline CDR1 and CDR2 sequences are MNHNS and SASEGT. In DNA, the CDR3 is TGTGCCAGCAGTCGAGAACGAAACAGGGGGCAGTACTTC. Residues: CASSRERNRGQYF.

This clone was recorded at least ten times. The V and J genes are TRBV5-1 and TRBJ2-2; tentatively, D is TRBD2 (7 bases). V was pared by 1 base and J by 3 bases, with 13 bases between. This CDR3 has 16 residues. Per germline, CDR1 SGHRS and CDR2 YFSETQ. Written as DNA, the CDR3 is TGCGCCAGCAGCTTGTATCGGGGGGCTTACACCGGGGAGCTGTTTTTT. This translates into CASSLYRGAYTGELFF.

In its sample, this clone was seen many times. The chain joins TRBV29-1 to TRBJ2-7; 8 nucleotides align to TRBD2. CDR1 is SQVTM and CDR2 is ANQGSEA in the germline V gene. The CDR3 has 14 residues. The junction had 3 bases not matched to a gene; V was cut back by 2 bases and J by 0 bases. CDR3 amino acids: CSVETSGSSYEQYF. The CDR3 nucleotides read TGCAGCGTTGAAACTAGCGGATCCTCCTACGAGCAGTACTTC.

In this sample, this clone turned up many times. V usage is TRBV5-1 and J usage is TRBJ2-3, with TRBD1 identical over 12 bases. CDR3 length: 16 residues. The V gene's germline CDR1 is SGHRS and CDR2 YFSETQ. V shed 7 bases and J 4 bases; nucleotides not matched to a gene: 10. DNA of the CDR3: TGCGCCAGCTGCCCCGGGACAGGGGGCAGGGCAGATACGCAGTATTTT. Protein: CASCPGTGGRADTQYF.

CDR3 DNA sequence: TGTGCCAGCAGCTTAGCGACAGGGAAGGACACTGAAGCTTTCTTT. Its translation is CASSLATGKDTEAFF. The chain couples TRBV7-8 to TRBJ1-1; 7 bases match TRBD1. V lost 0 bases, J lost 3 bases, and 4 bases stayed unmatched. The CDR3 covers 15 residues. In germline, CDR1 is SGHVS, CDR2 FQNEAQ.

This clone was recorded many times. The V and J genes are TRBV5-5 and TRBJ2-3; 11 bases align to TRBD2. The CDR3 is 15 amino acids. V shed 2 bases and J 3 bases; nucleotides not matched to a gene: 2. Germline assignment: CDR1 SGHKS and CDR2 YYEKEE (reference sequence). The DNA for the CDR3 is TGTGCCAGCAGCTTACTAGCGGGGGCTACAGATACGCAGTATTTT. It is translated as CASSLLAGATDTQYF.